What follows are 25 T cell receptor beta chains derived from one specimen sequenced in a study of cytomegalovirus exposure and HLA in healthy donors. The method was immunoSEQ multiplex PCR; TCRdb's version includes in-frame clones alone and lacks a portion of them. Among fewer than 130,000 clones listed, roughly nine tenths were seen once. Input material: PBMCs. The receptors here all came from a woman aged 18-29 years in good health and CMV-seronegative.

In this sample, this clone turned up once. This chain uses TRBV6-6 with TRBJ2-7; TRBD2 aligns across 9 bases. CDR3 length: 14 residues. CDR1 and CDR2 from the germline V gene are MNHNY and SVGAGI (reference sequence). V lost 5 bases, J lost 6 bases, and 8 bases stayed unmatched. As DNA, the CDR3 is TGTGCCAGCAGTAGATTAGCGGGAGAATCCGAGCAGTACTTC. Protein: CASSRLAGESEQYF.

The chain couples TRBV6-6 to TRBJ2-7, with 9 bases identical to TRBD1. Looked up from germline, CDR1 is MNHNY and CDR2 is SVGAGI (reference sequence). Trimming at V came to 6 bases and at J to 4 bases, leaving 7 bases not matched to a gene. This CDR3 comprises 14 residues. The CDR3 nucleotides read TGTGCCAGCAGGGGGGGACAGGGAGTGTACGAGCAGTACTTC. It translates to CASRGGQGVYEQYF.

The V call is TRBV7-9, the J call TRBJ2-2, with 8 bases fitting TRBD1. Germline CDR1 is SEHNR and CDR2 is FQNEAQ (reference sequence). The CDR3 runs to 16 residues. J lost 5 bases, V lost 3 bases, and 8 bases had no gene match. This CDR3 reads CASSFPGGARTGELFF. The CDR3 nucleotides read TGTGCCAGCAGCTTTCCAGGGGGCGCCAGAACCGGGGAGCTGTTTTTT.

The chain has TRBV18 and TRBJ1-1; 7 bases agree with TRBD1. J was trimmed by 3 bases and V by 2 bases; bases with no gene match: 3. Germline V gene sequence: CDR1 KGHSH, CDR2 LQKENI. The CDR3 totals 14 residues. The DNA for the CDR3 is TGTGCCAGCTCACCAGACAGGGTAGACACTGAAGCTTTCTTT. Residues: CASSPDRVDTEAFF. The full variable domain, with the rest looked up from reference TRBV18 and TRBJ1-1, is NAGVMQNPRHLVRRRGQEARLRCSPMKGHSHVYWYRQLPEEGLKFMVYLQKENIIDESGMPKERFSAEFPKEGPSILRIQQVVRGDSAAYFCASSPDRVDTEAFFGQGTRLTVV.

V is TRBV7-8 and J is TRBJ2-7; 10 bases fit TRBD2. This CDR3 is built from 15 residues. The junction had 8 bases not matched to a gene; V was cut back by 5 bases and J by 4 bases. CDR1 and CDR2 from the germline V gene are SGHVS and FQNEAQ. CDR3 nucleotides: TGTGCCAGCAGCCCAGGTACTAGCGGGGATTACGAGCAGTACTTC. Its protein is CASSPGTSGDYEQYF. The full variable domain, in which reference TRBV7-8 and TRBJ2-7 provide the parts outside the CDR3, is GAGVSQSPRYKVAKRGQDVALRCDPISGHVSLFWYQQALGQGPEFLTYFQNEAQLDKSGLPSDRFFAERPEGSVSTLKIQRTQQEDSAVYLCASSPGTSGDYEQYFGPGTRLTVT.

J is TRBJ2-7 and V is TRBV30; 9 bases are shared with TRBD2. Germline V CDR1 and CDR2: GTSNPN, SVGIG (reference sequence). V shed 3 bases and J 4 bases; nucleotides not matched to a gene: 10. The CDR3 has 15 residues. The CDR3 bases are TGTGCCTGGAGGGTGGGGCTAGCGGGAAAGTACGAGCAGTACTTC. This codes for CAWRVGLAGKYEQYF.

V gene TRBV30 combines with J gene TRBJ2-7, with TRBD1 matching 7 bases. The junction had 16 bases not matched to a gene; V was cut back by 5 bases and J by 9 bases. CDR1 is GTSNPN and CDR2 is SVGIG in the germline V gene (reference sequence). The CDR3 runs to 14 residues. CDR3: CAWDAQGSIVGQYF. The DNA for the CDR3 is TGTGCCTGGGATGCACAGGGGTCCATCGTAGGGCAGTACTTC. Full variable domain (remainder filled in from reference TRBV30 and TRBJ2-7): SQTIHQWPATLVQPVGSPLSLECTVEGTSNPNLYWYRQAAGRGLQLLFYSVGIGQISSEVPQNLSASRPQDRQFILSSKKLLLSDSGFYLCAWDAQGSIVGQYFGPGTRLTVT.

The chain combines TRBV25-1 with TRBJ2-7; D uncertain. CDR3 length: 14 amino acids. Trimming stripped 4 bases from V and 2 bases from J, with 12 bases between. CDR1 is MGHDK and CDR2 is SYGVNS in the germline V gene. The CDR3 nucleotides read TGTGCCAGCAGTGGGAATAGAGGCACCTACGAGCAGTACTTC. This gives the protein CASSGNRGTYEQYF.

This chain joins TRBV9 and TRBJ2-1; weak D call: TRBD1 (5 bases). The V gene's germline CDR1 is SGDLS and CDR2 YYNGEE. The CDR3 extends over 18 amino acids. Trimming cost V 3 bases and J 6 bases, with 25 bases left between them. In nucleotides, the CDR3 is TGTGCCAGCAGCGCTCCGGCAGGGCCAAACGAACCACTCAATGAGCAGTTCTTC. It is translated as CASSAPAGPNEPLNEQFF.

The sample holds one count of this clone. The chain combines TRBV10-1 with TRBJ2-3; D call uncertain. CDR1 is WNHNN and CDR2 is SYGVQD in the germline V gene (reference sequence). The germline V and J ends were trimmed by 0 bases and 5 bases, with 9 bases remaining between them. The CDR3 covers 14 residues. The CDR3 here is CASSESPVLDTQYF. Written as DNA, the CDR3 is TGCGCCAGCAGTGAGTCTCCAGTTTTAGATACGCAGTATTTT.

V gene TRBV9 combines with J gene TRBJ2-1, with TRBD2 identical over 7 bases. There are 16 residues in the CDR3. Germline V CDR1 and CDR2: SGDLS, YYNGEE. The V and J ends lost 6 bases and 9 bases, in that order; junction bases with no gene match: 18. Here the CDR3 DNA reads TGTGCCAGCACCGCTGGGGAGGGGACTACCCTTGGTGAGCAGTTCTTC. Translated, it gives CASTAGEGTTLGEQFF.

This chain connects TRBV7-3 to TRBJ2-7; no firm D call. The germline V gene has CDR1 SGHTA and CDR2 FQGTGA. The CDR3 extends over 17 amino acids. Trimming removed 5 bases from V and 0 bases from J, with 20 bases in between. The CDR3 protein is CASSTLEEKVNSYEQYF. The CDR3 bases are TGTGCCAGCAGCACCCTAGAGGAGAAAGTTAACTCCTACGAGCAGTACTTC.

The V and J genes are TRBV25-1 and TRBJ1-5; 11 nucleotides agree with TRBD1. The CDR3 is 15 residues long. The germline V gene encodes CDR1 MGHDK and CDR2 SYGVNS. V lost 4 bases to trimming and J lost 7 bases; unmatched junction nucleotides: 6. The CDR3 DNA sequence: TGTGCCAGCAGTGGAGGACAGGGGGCGAGACAGCCCCAGCATTTT. Its translation: CASSGGQGARQPQHF.

The chain joins TRBV6-6 to TRBJ1-5, with D perhaps matching TRBD1 (5 bases). The CDR3 spans 15 residues. V was shortened by 6 bases and J by 2 bases, with 14 bases between the two germline ends. Looked up from germline, CDR1 is MNHNY and CDR2 is SVGAGI (reference sequence). CDR3: CASRPGGSGNQPQHF. The DNA of the CDR3 is TGTGCCAGCAGACCTGGGGGGAGTGGCAATCAGCCCCAGCATTTT.

The genes are TRBV4-3 and TRBJ1-1; TRBD1 agrees at 9 bases. The V segment lost 2 bases and the J segment 6 bases; nucleotides outside the gene matches: 10. The CDR3 runs 16 residues. Per the germline V gene, CDR1 is LGHNA and CDR2 is YSLEER. Here the CDR3 DNA reads TGCGCCAGCAGCCAATCTCCGGGACAGGGAGGCGCTGAAGCTTTCTTT. This codes for CASSQSPGQGGAEAFF.

V is TRBV28 and J is TRBJ2-7; 7 bases are shared with TRBD1. The CDR3 runs 13 residues. V dropped 2 bases and J dropped 5; count of bases not matched to a gene: 3. Germline CDR1 MDHEN, CDR2 SYDVKM. The CDR3 DNA sequence: TGTGCCAGCAGTTTAGTTCAGGGGGACGAGCAGTACTTC. This translates into CASSLVQGDEQYF.

This clone was found a few times. The rearrangement uses TRBV7-8 and TRBJ1-1; D is possibly TRBD1 (5 bases). Germline lookup yields CDR1 SGHVS and CDR2 FQNEAQ. This CDR3 is built from 14 residues. The V end lost 2 bases, the J end lost 4 bases, and 11 bases lay between the germline ends. In DNA form, the CDR3 reads TGTGCCAGCAGCTTATTAAGGGGTGGCACTGAAGCTTTCTTT. Its protein is CASSLLRGGTEAFF.

This chain uses TRBV13 with TRBJ2-6; TRBD1 aligns across 10 bases. J gave up 0 bases and V 5 bases, and 7 bases lay outside the gene matches. This CDR3 is built from 18 residues. CDR1 is PRHDT, CDR2 FYEKMQ, per germline (reference sequence). In DNA form, the CDR3 reads TGTGCCAGCAGCGAAAGGACAGGGGGTGTCTCTGGGGCCAACGTCCTGACTTTC. This encodes CASSERTGGVSGANVLTF.

This rearrangement joins TRBV9 to TRBJ2-1; 8 bases align to TRBD2. Germline V gene sequence: CDR1 SGDLS, CDR2 YYNGEE. Trimming took 2 bases from V and 7 from J; bases not matched to a gene: 8. The CDR3 sequence is 15 residues long. This CDR3 is CASSVRGGTSNEQFF. CDR3 in DNA: TGTGCCAGCAGCGTCCGGGGGGGCACCTCGAATGAGCAGTTCTTC. Together with reference TRBV9 and TRBJ2-1, the CDR3 gives the full variable domain: DSGVTQTPKHLITATGQRVTLRCSPRSGDLSVYWYQQSLDQGLQFLIQYYNGEERAKGNILERFSAQQFPDLHSELNLSSLELGDSALYFCASSVRGGTSNEQFFGPGTRLTVL.

The chain carries TRBV7-8 and TRBJ1-6; the match to TRBD1 covers 8 bases. The V segment lost 6 bases and the J segment 10 bases; nucleotides outside the gene matches: 14. The germline V gene has CDR1 SGHVS and CDR2 FQNEAQ. There are 16 residues in the CDR3. For the CDR3, the DNA is TGTGCCAGCAGTCAACAAGTCCAGGGGGCAGGCTCACCCCTCCACTTT. Amino acid sequence: CASSQQVQGAGSPLHF.

V is TRBV10-3 and J is TRBJ1-5; D is ambiguous. Germline V lookup: CDR1 ENHRY, CDR2 SYGVKD. Trimming pared 4 bases from V and 4 bases from J, leaving 11 bases between. The CDR3 has 14 amino acids. CDR3 sequence reads: CAISGSAENQPQHF. The CDR3 coding sequence is TGTGCCATCAGTGGGTCGGCTGAAAATCAGCCCCAGCATTTT.

Here the CDR3 DNA reads TGTGCCAGCAGTGACCGGGACACTGGAAACACCATATATTTT. Translated, it gives CASSDRDTGNTIYF. This rearrangement joins TRBV6-1 to TRBJ1-3; possibly TRBD1 for D (6 bases). The V gene's germline CDR1 is MNHNS and CDR2 SASEGT. The CDR3 is 14 residues long. The germline V and J ends were trimmed by 3 bases and 2 bases, with 8 bases remaining between them.

This chain uses TRBV4-3 with TRBJ2-2; 9 positions agree with TRBD1. V lost 3 bases to trimming and J lost 5 bases; unmatched junction nucleotides: 13. CDR1 is LGHNA, CDR2 YSLEER, per germline. This CDR3 contains 18 residues. In DNA, the CDR3 is TGCGCCAGCAGCCATGACGTACAGGGGGCTTACAGGACCGGGGAGCTGTTTTTT. Translated, it gives CASSHDVQGAYRTGELFF.

The chain recombines TRBV27 with TRBJ1-5; D remains unclear. This CDR3 comprises 13 residues. Germline lookup yields CDR1 MNHEY and CDR2 SMNVEV (reference sequence). Trimming left V 0 bases short and J 5 bases short, with 5 bases between. This CDR3 is CASSLSNHQPQHF. CDR3 nucleotides: TGTGCCAGCAGTTTATCTAATCATCAGCCCCAGCATTTT.

V is TRBV15 and J is TRBJ2-5, with 7 nucleotides matching TRBD2. V gave up 8 bases and J gave up 4 bases; unmatched junction bases: 1. The CDR3 consists of 11 residues. The germline gives CDR1 LNHNV, CDR2 YYDKDF (reference sequence). The CDR3 loop reads CATSGGETQYF. The CDR3 DNA follows: TGTGCCACCTCGGGGGGAGAGACCCAGTACTTC.